The rows below give T cell receptor beta chains drawn from one sample of a study of cytomegalovirus exposure and HLA in healthy donors. This table comes from immunoSEQ multiplex PCR, and its TCRdb copy is limited to in-frame clones, with some not included. The data contain roughly 48,000 clones, approximately 70% of them singletons. What was sequenced was PBMCs. Receptors were obtained from a man aged 18 to 35 in good health and CMV-seronegative. Each CDR3 is given with its conserved first and last residue. Each record gives: V gene, clone size, D gene, J gene, CDR3 DNA, CDR3 protein. A D gene is named only where the DNA matches it firmly. Part of the rows lack a size; the others show once, few, many or a class for expanded clones.

>TRBV28|.|.|TRBJ2-1
TGTGCCAGCAGTTTAGCGGAGCAGTTCTTC
CASSLAEQFF
>TRBV27|.|.|TRBJ1-2
TGTGCCAGCAGTGGTGAGGCGGGTCCTCATGGCTACACCTTC
CASSGEAGPHGYTF
>TRBV25-1|.|.|TRBJ2-5
TGTGCCACAGGTTTCCCCCAGTACTTC
CATGFPQYF
>TRBV19|.|.|TRBJ1-1
TGTGCCAGTGGACCGGGGGGGCCTGAAGCTTTCTTT
CASGPGGPEAFF
>TRBV28|.|TRBD1|TRBJ1-1
TGTGCCAGCAGAAGTTTGACCGGGACAGGGACTACTGAAGCTTTCTTT
CASRSLTGTGTTEAFF
>TRBV10-3|.|TRBD1|TRBJ1-2
TGTGCCATCAGGGACCCGACAGGGGAGGACTATGGCTACACCTTC
CAIRDPTGEDYGYTF
>TRBV4-1|.|TRBD2|TRBJ2-1
TGCGCCAGCAGCCAGACCGGGACTAGCGGTATCTACAATGAGCAGTTCTTC
CASSQTGTSGIYNEQFF
>TRBV2|.|.|TRBJ1-2
TGTGCCAGCAAAAACTCCGAATATGGCTACACCTTC
CASKNSEYGYTF
>TRBV5-1|.|TRBD1|TRBJ1-1
TGCGCCAGCAGCTCACAGGGGCACACTGAAGCTTTCTTT
CASSSQGHTEAFF
>TRBV6-5|few|TRBD1|TRBJ2-7
TGTGCCAGCAGGGCTCCGGGACAGAGCTACGAGCAGTACTTC
CASRAPGQSYEQYF
>TRBV10-2|.|TRBD2|TRBJ2-1
TGCGCCAGCAAAAGGGGACTAGCGGGAGTTCAGGATGAGCAGTTCTTC
CASKRGLAGVQDEQFF
>TRBV14|.|TRBD2|TRBJ2-7
TGTGCCAGCAGCCCGGGGCTAGCGGGAATTTACGAGCAGTACTTC
CASSPGLAGIYEQYF
>TRBV28|.|TRBD1|TRBJ1-5
TGTGCCAGCAGACAAGGGGACAGGGGATACCAGCCCCAGCATTTT
CASRQGDRGYQPQHF
>TRBV7-2|.|.|TRBJ2-1
TGTGCCAGCAGCTTATCTGCCGAATTGAAAACAGATGAGCAGTTCTTC
CASSLSAELKTDEQFF
>TRBV7-3|.|.|TRBJ2-7
TGTGCCAGCAGCCTAGGGGCTGGCTCAGCCTACGAGCAGTACTTC
CASSLGAGSAYEQYF